The clone carrying this T cell receptor (beta chain) was counted many times. Its antigen remains unknown. The source of the sample is a study of response to subunit inactivated influenza vaccine. This CDR3 spans 14 amino acids. Trimming cost V 2 bases and J 2 bases, with 9 bases left between them. TCRdb used MiXCR to reprocess the RT-PCR reads, holding one entry per CDR3 protein. This repertoire shows 550,000 to 600,000 distinct CDR3 sequences, roughly 10% found once; its top ten account for roughly a tenth. Notes on the study in general: It was suggested by the authors that few new T cells are recruited by each seasonal influenza vaccination.

The sequence was collected from a man in his forties or fifties who received an inactivated influenza vaccine. Sequenced here: PBMCs from blood, sampled on the day of vaccination. V usage is TRBV12-3 or TRBV12-4 and J usage is TRBJ1-2; TRBD1 is a possible D gene (5 bases). The CDR3 reads CASSLSGTNYGYTF. The DNA for the CDR3 is TGTGCCAGCAGTTTATCGGGGACCAACTATGGCTACACCTTC.